A selection of T cell receptor beta chains follows, all from one sample in a study of blood T cell repertoires in COVID-19. The repertoire was sequenced with immunoSEQ multiplex PCR; TCRdb's copy has only in-frame clones and lacks some. The sample holds hundreds of thousands of clones, around 88% seen once. Source material: peripheral blood. All receptors derive from a woman of 80 years or more with COVID-19, enrolled during active disease. Both conserved end residues are part of each CDR3. The D gene is left open where the match is weak. Some rows mark clone size as missing; the rest say once, few, many or name a class of expanded clone.

TRBV11-2	.	TRBJ1-3	.	16	CASSFSLWTSGNTIYF	TGTGCCAGCAGCTTCTCATTGTGGACATCTGGAAACACCATATATTTT
TRBV7-9	.	TRBJ2-3	.	14	CASSLTGYTDTQYF	TGTGCCAGCAGCTTAACAGGGTACACAGATACGCAGTATTTT
TRBV29-1	TRBD2	TRBJ2-1	.	14	CSVGRGGSYNEQFF	TGCAGCGTTGGCCGCGGGGGTTCCTACAATGAGCAGTTCTTC
TRBV9	.	TRBJ2-2	.	13	CASSLSNTGELFF	TGTGCCAGCAGCCTATCGAACACCGGGGAGCTGTTTTTT
TRBV18	TRBD2	TRBJ2-5	.	15	CASSPQSQPRGAQYF	TGTGCCAGCTCACCACAGAGCCAACCACGGGGGGCCCAGTACTTC
TRBV6-5	.	TRBJ1-1	.	14	CASRGLEGHTEAFF	TGTGCCAGCAGAGGACTAGAGGGGCACACTGAAGCTTTCTTT
TRBV4-1	.	TRBJ1-5	.	15	CASSQVPGQFQPQHF	TGCGCCAGCAGCCAAGTTCCAGGACAGTTCCAGCCCCAGCATTTT
TRBV18	TRBD1	TRBJ1-2	.	14	CASATGTANYGYTF	TGTGCCAGCGCCACCGGGACAGCTAACTATGGCTACACCTTC
TRBV9	TRBD2	TRBJ2-2	.	19	CASSSRLAGATKRTGELFF	TGTGCCAGCAGCTCGCGACTAGCGGGGGCTACCAAGAGGACCGGGGAGCTGTTTTTT
TRBV6-1	.	TRBJ1-4	.	16	CASSELGGGRNEKLFF	TGTGCCAGCAGTGAATTAGGGGGGGGACGGAATGAAAAACTGTTTTTT
TRBV27	TRBD2	TRBJ2-3	.	15	CASSLQGLASDTQYF	TGTGCCAGCAGTTTACAGGGACTAGCATCAGATACGCAGTATTTT
TRBV4-1	TRBD2	TRBJ2-3	.	17	CASSPVGAGESTDTQYF	TGCGCCAGCAGCCCGGTCGGGGCGGGGGAAAGCACAGATACGCAGTATTTT
TRBV18	.	TRBJ1-2	.	13	CASSGGTNYGYTF	TGTGCCAGCTCAGGGGGGACTAACTATGGCTACACCTTC
TRBV11-3	TRBD2	TRBJ2-1	.	17	CASSGLAGANSYNEQFF	TGTGCCAGCAGCGGACTAGCGGGGGCCAACTCCTACAATGAGCAGTTCTTC
TRBV28	.	TRBJ1-1	few	14	CASTFRWMNTEAFF	TGTGCCAGCACCTTCAGGTGGATGAACACTGAAGCTTTCTTT
TRBV9	.	TRBJ1-6	few	13	CASSVDVALPLHF	TGTGCCAGCAGCGTAGATGTGGCCTTACCCCTCCACTTT
TRBV2	.	TRBJ2-7	.	10	CASRHYEQYF	TGTGCCAGCAGACACTACGAGCAGTACTTC
TRBV19	TRBD2	TRBJ2-2	.	15	CASSPHGGNPGELFF	TGTGCCAGTAGTCCCCACGGGGGGAACCCCGGGGAGCTGTTTTTT
TRBV6-5	TRBD1	TRBJ1-4	.	14	CASSRQGLNEKLFF	TGTGCCAGCAGTAGACAGGGCCTTAATGAAAAACTGTTTTTT
TRBV19	.	TRBJ1-2	.	14	CASRTLSGSYGYTF	TGTGCCAGTAGAACTCTCTCCGGGAGCTATGGCTACACCTTC
TRBV20-1	TRBD2	TRBJ2-7	.	11	CTPGGDYEQYF	TGCACCCCGGGAGGGGACTACGAGCAGTACTTC
TRBV27	TRBD1	TRBJ2-2	.	15	CASSFTGGVTGELFF	TGTGCCAGCAGTTTCACAGGGGGCGTCACCGGGGAGCTGTTTTTT
TRBV28	.	TRBJ1-5	.	14	CASSAVRANQPQHF	TGTGCCAGCAGTGCCGTCAGGGCTAATCAGCCCCAGCATTTT
TRBV15	.	TRBJ1-1	.	14	CATSLLALNTEAFF	TGTGCCACCAGCTTATTAGCCCTGAACACTGAAGCTTTCTTT
TRBV6-5	.	TRBJ1-6	.	14	CASNSRGGNSPLHF	TGTGCCAGCAATTCCAGGGGCGGGAATTCACCCCTCCACTTT
TRBV12-5	TRBD1	TRBJ2-7	few	15	CASGPGQGTTYEQYF	TGTGCTAGTGGTCCGGGACAGGGCACAACCTACGAGCAGTACTTC
TRBV24-1	TRBD1	TRBJ1-2	.	14	CATSDFRQGGGYTF	TGTGCCACCAGTGATTTTAGACAGGGGGGCGGCTACACCTTC
TRBV30	TRBD2	TRBJ2-7	.	12	CAWRTSGYEQYF	TGTGCCTGGAGGACTAGCGGATACGAGCAGTACTTC
TRBV19	TRBD1	TRBJ1-2	.	14	CASGQGLRNYGYTF	TGTGCCAGCGGACAGGGACTTAGGAACTATGGCTACACCTTC
TRBV10-2	TRBD1	TRBJ2-3	.	12	CASTGGTDTQYF	TGCGCCAGTACAGGGGGCACAGATACGCAGTATTTT
TRBV2	.	TRBJ2-3	.	12	CASTQDKYTQYF	TGTGCCAGCACCCAGGACAAATATACGCAGTATTTT
TRBV5-1	.	TRBJ1-5	.	15	CASSLGGGENQPQHF	TGCGCCAGCAGCCTGGGGGGGGGAGAGAATCAGCCCCAGCATTTT
TRBV6-5	TRBD1	TRBJ1-5	.	14	CASRAGTGGQPQHF	TGTGCCAGCAGGGCCGGGACAGGGGGGCAGCCCCAGCATTTT
TRBV4-2	.	TRBJ1-2	.	15	CASSQDRSSSYGYTF	TGTGCCAGCAGCCAAGATCGGTCGTCTTCCTATGGCTACACCTTC
TRBV19	TRBD2	TRBJ2-3	.	15	CASTISGDSTDTQYF	TGTGCCAGTACCATTAGCGGGGATAGCACAGATACGCAGTATTTT
TRBV24-1	.	TRBJ1-5	.	16	CATSDPPQYSNQPQHF	TGTGCCACCAGTGACCCACCTCAGTATAGCAATCAGCCCCAGCATTTT
TRBV20-1	.	TRBJ1-1	.	11	CSAQRGAIAFF	TGCAGTGCCCAGCGGGGAGCGATTGCTTTCTTT
TRBV5-4	.	TRBJ1-4	once	14	CASSFRGGPEKLFF	TGTGCCAGCAGCTTTAGGGGGGGGCCTGAAAAACTGTTTTTT
TRBV5-1	TRBD1	TRBJ1-6	.	15	CASSEPQGNHSPLHF	TGCGCCAGCAGCGAACCACAGGGGAACCATTCACCCCTCCACTTT
TRBV13	.	TRBJ2-5	.	17	CASSLGGGTSWKETQYF	TGTGCCAGCAGCTTGGGAGGGGGAACGAGCTGGAAAGAGACCCAGTACTTC
TRBV6-5	TRBD1	TRBJ1-1	few	14	CASSSPGGIAEAFF	TGTGCCAGCAGTTCCCCAGGGGGCATAGCTGAAGCTTTCTTT
TRBV5-1	.	TRBJ1-2	.	14	CASSTGTPETGYTF	TGCGCCAGCAGTACAGGGACCCCTGAGACGGGCTACACCTTC
TRBV18	TRBD2	TRBJ2-1	.	15	CASSSLAGSYNEQFF	TGTGCCAGCTCATCACTAGCGGGGTCCTACAATGAGCAGTTCTTC
TRBV5-5	TRBD2	TRBJ2-1	once	17	CASSLAGGVTSYNEQFF	TGTGCCAGCAGCTTGGCCGGGGGGGTGACCTCCTACAATGAGCAGTTCTTC
TRBV6-5	.	TRBJ1-1	.	14	CASRLTGLNTEAFF	TGTGCCAGCAGACTGACAGGCCTGAACACTGAAGCTTTCTTT
TRBV30	TRBD1	TRBJ1-1	.	15	CAWSEGASMNTEAFF	TGTGCCTGGAGTGAGGGGGCTTCTATGAACACTGAAGCTTTCTTT
TRBV6-1	TRBD2	TRBJ2-2	.	17	CASSENPGLAGTGELFF	TGTGCCAGCAGTGAGAATCCGGGACTAGCGGGCACCGGGGAGCTGTTTTTT
TRBV18	TRBD1	TRBJ1-3	.	15	CASSPPQGASNTIYF	TGTGCCAGCTCACCACCGCAGGGGGCTTCAAACACCATATATTTT
TRBV6-2/TRBV6-3	TRBD1	TRBJ1-1	.	13	CASSYSDRGEAFF	TGTGCCAGCAGTTACTCTGACAGGGGGGAAGCTTTCTTT
TRBV3-1/TRBV3-2	.	TRBJ2-4	.	15	CASSPQGSLVDIQYF	TGTGCCAGCAGCCCCCAGGGATCTCTAGTAGACATTCAGTACTTC
TRBV19	.	TRBJ1-1	once	13	CASSTVMNTEAFF	TGTGCCAGTAGTACTGTTATGAACACTGAAGCTTTCTTT
TRBV19	.	TRBJ2-1	.	13	CASSIALYNEQFF	TGTGCCAGTAGTATAGCCCTTTACAATGAGCAGTTCTTC
TRBV7-3	.	TRBJ2-2	once	15	CASSLSAANTGELFF	TGTGCCAGCAGCTTATCGGCGGCGAACACCGGGGAGCTGTTTTTT